This T cell receptor (beta chain) is drawn from a study of cytomegalovirus exposure and HLA in healthy donors. Overall study: Samples from HLA-typed donors yielded about 86 million unique TCRs in an early data release. Regarding the study as a whole: Later analysis suggested links between common viral pathogens and several top significant clusters.

The germline CDR1 and CDR2 sequences are MNHEY and SVGAGI. The CDR3 consists of 14 residues. The junction had 3 bases not matched to a gene; V was cut back by 5 bases and J by 1 base. On this clone itself: What it binds is unknown.

The primer mix had 60 Vbeta and 13 Jbeta primers. Repertoires were generated with immunoSEQ multiplex PCR, while TCRdb's copy carries only in-frame clones and drops some. The data hold under 110,000 clones, with more than 60% observed a single time. The sequenced sample consisted of PBMCs. The TCR was taken from a man aged 55-75 years in good health and CMV-seronegative. The gene calls are TRBV6-5 and TRBJ2-5, with 8 bases identical to TRBD2. CDR3 DNA: TGTGCCAGCAGTCCAGCGGGGGCCCAAGAGACCCAGTACTTC. Protein: CASSPAGAQETQYF.